This note documents a single TCR beta chain sequence. Its cognate antigen is unknown. Measured with immunoSEQ multiplex PCR; TCRdb has only the in-frame clones, and not every one. The data hold some 150,000 clones, with more than 80% observed a single time. CDR1 SEHNR and CDR2 FQNEAQ come from the germline V gene (reference sequence). The CDR3 runs to 14 residues. Trimming took off 3 bases at V and 0 bases at J, with 9 bases between the two ends. The record originates from a study of T cell responses to AZD1222 COVID-19 vaccine. Study background: Both about-4-week and about-12-week second-dose recipients were combined. Whole-study results and caveats: Clonal diversity may have been underestimated, and the donors were mostly white British, with more females than males. Researchers report vaccine-associated CD4 TCRs spanning spike, with dominance at 160-218 and 743-854.

The sequencing used peripheral blood, collected on day 0 of AZD1222 vaccination. V usage is TRBV7-9 and J usage is TRBJ2-7; D is ambiguous. The source is an adult in good health. The CDR3: CASSFDGFSYEQYF. The CDR3 DNA reads TGTGCCAGCAGCTTTGACGGCTTCTCCTACGAGCAGTACTTC.